This TCR beta chain comes out of a study of blood T cell repertoires in COVID-19. Germline V CDR1 and CDR2: MNHEY, SMNVEV (reference sequence). V gave up 2 bases and J gave up 3 bases, with 8 bases separating them. This CDR3 contains 14 residues. The assay was immunoSEQ multiplex PCR, and TCRdb's table has in-frame clones only and misses some. The profile shows 50,000 to 60,000 clones, roughly four fifths of them singletons. This TCR came from a woman aged 80 or over with COVID-19, enrolled during active disease. Sequenced: peripheral blood. The chain is built from TRBV27 and TRBJ1-5; D may be TRBD1 (6 bases). CDR3 sequence: CASSLTGFNQPQHF. The CDR3 nucleotides are TGTGCCAGCAGTTTAACAGGGTTCAATCAGCCCCAGCATTTT.